These 14 T cell receptor beta chains came from one sample sequenced in a study of shared clonotypes between healthy human individuals. Method: immunoSEQ multiplex PCR; TCRdb's copy keeps in-frame clones and lacks some. The repertoire consists of about 450,000 clones, with 70% to 80% occurring once and the leading ten covering about an eighth. The sequencing sample was made of PBMCs. The receptors were sampled from a woman in her 40s in good health. Some clones in this sample may be carry-over from other donors' samples.

This chain links TRBV9 with TRBJ2-6; no definite D call. The germline gives CDR1 SGDLS, CDR2 YYNGEE. The CDR3 consists of 17 residues. V lost 4 bases and J lost 5, with 19 bases in between. The CDR3 protein is CASSLGYKQSRANVLTF. CDR3 sequence (DNA): TGTGCCAGCAGCCTTGGGTACAAACAAAGTCGGGCCAACGTCCTGACTTTC.

There are a few counts of this clone. In nucleotides, the CDR3 is TGTGCCAGCTCACCATTGGTCACAGGGGGAAAGAACACTGAAGCTTTCTTT. Translation: CASSPLVTGGKNTEAFF. The V gene is TRBV18, the J gene TRBJ1-1, with 8 nucleotides matching TRBD1. V lost 2 bases, J lost 1 base, and 9 bases stayed unmatched. This CDR3 has 17 amino acids. CDR1 KGHSH and CDR2 LQKENI come from the germline V gene.

The genes are TRBV28 and TRBJ1-4; possibly TRBD1 for D (6 bases). Trimming took 2 bases from V and 6 from J, leaving 10 bases between them. The germline V gene encodes CDR1 MDHEN and CDR2 SYDVKM. The CDR3 contains 14 residues. The CDR3 here is CASSLTTGHEKLFF. CDR3 coding DNA: TGTGCCAGCAGTTTAACGACAGGACATGAAAAACTGTTTTTT. The full variable domain, its missing parts supplied by reference TRBV28 and TRBJ1-4, is DVKVTQSSRYLVKRTGEKVFLECVQDMDHENMFWYRQDPGLGLRLIYFSYDVKMKEKGDIPEGYSVSREKKERFSLILESASTNQTSMYLCASSLTTGHEKLFFGSGTQLSVL.

The gene calls are TRBV30 and TRBJ1-2; D is perhaps TRBD1 (6 bases). The V gene lost 6 bases and the J gene lost 9 bases, with 17 bases spanning the gap. The CDR3 loop spans 12 amino acids. Germline-derived CDR1 and CDR2 are GTSNPN and SVGIG (reference sequence). The CDR3 reads CACRLGGASYTF. The CDR3 DNA follows: TGTGCCTGTAGGCTCGGGGGGGCCAGCTACACCTTC.

The chain has TRBV6-1 and TRBJ2-2; D unclear. Deletions cut 1 base from V and 3 bases from J, with 6 bases between. Per the germline V gene, CDR1 is MNHNS and CDR2 is SASEGT. The CDR3 consists of 14 residues. In DNA, the CDR3 is TGTGCCAGCAGTGAAGGTTGGGACACCGGGGAGCTGTTTTTT. It codes for CASSEGWDTGELFF.

The chain uses TRBV11-3 and TRBJ2-3; D call uncertain. Germline CDR1 is SGHNT and CDR2 is YENEEA. V dropped 5 bases and J dropped 0 bases, with 9 bases sitting between them. This CDR3 contains 14 residues. CDR3 in amino acids: CASSPGTSTDTQYF. CDR3 DNA: TGTGCCAGCAGCCCCGGAACTAGCACAGATACGCAGTATTTT.

The chain carries TRBV5-1 and TRBJ2-2; D is undetermined. V gave up 2 bases and J gave up 5 bases, with 10 bases separating them. Germline values: CDR1 SGHRS, CDR2 YFSETQ. There are 14 residues in the CDR3. The CDR3 DNA reads TGCGCCAGCAGCTTTGCACAGACAACCGGGGAGCTGTTTTTT. Its protein is CASSFAQTTGELFF.

This clone has just a few counts. Within the sample, other DNA sequences also encode this same CDR3. The chain employs TRBV6-1 and TRBJ2-1; D is tentatively TRBD1 or TRBD2 (5 bases each). V was clipped by 1 base and J by 1 base, with 8 bases between them. Per the germline V gene, CDR1 is MNHNS and CDR2 is SASEGT. CDR3 length: 15 amino acids. The CDR3 is CASSEDGGSYNEQFF. Here the CDR3 DNA reads TGTGCCAGCAGTGAAGATGGGGGTTCCTACAATGAGCAGTTCTTC.

V is TRBV9 and J is TRBJ2-5; perhaps TRBD2 as D (5 bases). Germline V gene data show CDR1 as SGDLS and CDR2 as YYNGEE. CDR3 size: 14 residues. V was cut by 0 bases and J by 4 bases, with 10 bases left in between. As DNA, the CDR3 is TGTGCCAGCAGCGTAGGTCTAGCAAGAGAGACCCAGTACTTC. This sequence encodes CASSVGLARETQYF. The whole variable domain, remainder taken from reference TRBV9 and TRBJ2-5, is DSGVTQTPKHLITATGQRVTLRCSPRSGDLSVYWYQQSLDQGLQFLIQYYNGEERAKGNILERFSAQQFPDLHSELNLSSLELGDSALYFCASSVGLARETQYFGPGTRLLVL.

This clone has a single count. Germline and junction disagree at one end, which may indicate a read error. Other DNA sequences in the sample encode the same CDR3. The rearrangement links TRBV10-3 to TRBJ2-6, with 9 bases aligning to TRBD1. Germline CDR1 ENHRY, CDR2 SYGVKD. This CDR3 spans 20 amino acids. The CDR3: CAISESTGTGWLAGANVLTF. CDR3 coding DNA: TGTGCCATCAGTGAGTCAACAGGGACAGGGTGGTTGGCTGGGGCCAACGTCTTGACTTTC.

The chain uses TRBV30 and TRBJ2-7, with D tentatively TRBD1 (6 bases). Germline loops: CDR1 GTSNPN, CDR2 SVGIG (reference sequence). The CDR3 length is 13 residues. The germline V and J ends were trimmed by 0 bases and 4 bases, with 10 bases remaining between them. CDR3 bases: TGTGCCTGGAGTGTCTGGACAGCATACGAGCAGTACTTC. Residues: CAWSVWTAYEQYF.

J is TRBJ2-7 and V is TRBV30; possibly TRBD2 for D (7 bases). Germline V gene data show CDR1 as GTSNPN and CDR2 as SVGIG (reference sequence). V was trimmed by 3 bases and J by 7 bases, leaving 16 bases between them. There are 13 residues in the CDR3. The CDR3 is CAWRTGGEREQYF. For the CDR3, the DNA is TGTGCCTGGAGAACGGGGGGCGAGAGGGAGCAGTACTTC.

This clone was detected ten times or more. The rearrangement links TRBV30 to TRBJ1-2; 12 nucleotides agree with TRBD1. The CDR3 has 16 residues. Germline trimming cut 4 bases from V and 8 bases from J; bases unmatched to any gene: 14. Germline assignment: CDR1 GTSNPN and CDR2 SVGIG (reference sequence). The CDR3 reads CAWNFLRDRGRRGYTF. In nucleotides, the CDR3 is TGTGCCTGGAACTTTCTCCGGGACAGGGGGCGCCGAGGCTACACCTTC.

The CDR3 DNA is TGTGCCAGCAGCTCAGGGATGGGGGTAGGTGAGTCGGAGACCCAGTACTTC. The encoded protein is CASSSGMGVGESETQYF. The V call is TRBV28, the J call TRBJ2-5, with D perhaps TRBD1 or TRBD2 (5 bases each). The CDR3 totals 17 residues. V lost 6 bases, J lost 5 bases, and 25 bases lay in between. Looked up from germline, CDR1 is MDHEN and CDR2 is SYDVKM.